This T cell receptor (beta chain) was observed in a study of CD8 T cells in Susac syndrome. TCR beta sequencing was performed on blood CD8+ and CD4+ T cells. Patients having Susac syndrome satisfied recently defined diagnostic criteria for definite or probable disease. V was pared by 4 bases and J by 0 bases, with 8 bases of the junction left unmatched. The germline V gene encodes CDR1 SGDLS and CDR2 YYNGEE. The CDR3 loop spans 16 amino acids. Whole-study findings and limits: Individuals included in the TCR sequencing and HLA analysis were acknowledged by the study to be relatively few in number.

An input of about 0.5 to 1 ug of RNA was subjected to reverse transcription using random hexamers. Amplification of TCR beta CDR3 used immunoSEQ multiplex PCR across 54 Vbeta and 13 Jbeta. TCRdb reprocessed the immunoSEQ multiplex PCR reads via MiXCR and lists one record per CDR3 protein. The sample comprises about 110,000 distinct CDR3 sequences, approximately 93% of which are singletons, and 0.41% rests with the top ten. With regard to this clonotype: No antigen is known for it.

Sequenced input: CD8+ T cells from PBMCs. The TCR originated in a human donor with Susac syndrome. The V gene is TRBV9, the J gene TRBJ2-3, with TRBD1 matching 7 bases. The DNA for the CDR3 is TGTGCCAGCAGCCCACGACAGGGTGAGAGCACAGATACGCAGTATTTT. Its protein is CASSPRQGESTDTQYF.